The 4 T cell receptor beta chains reported below all come from one sample, sequenced in a study of cytomegalovirus exposure and HLA in healthy donors. 13 Jbeta primers and 60 Vbeta primers were used for the PCR. TCRdb's table, derived via immunoSEQ multiplex PCR, lists solely in-frame clones and lacks some. The sample carries 100,000 to 150,000 clones, around 82% recorded once. The source material was PBMCs. The receptors were gathered from a man aged 25 to 40 in good health and CMV-seropositive.

V is TRBV29-1 and J is TRBJ2-7; 7 positions agree with TRBD1. V trimming: 1 base; J trimming: 3 bases; junction bases outside the gene matches: 12. The CDR3 consists of 16 residues. Germline CDR1 reads SQVTM; CDR2 reads ANQGSEA. The CDR3 nucleotides read TGCAGCGTTGAAGGGGGGATGTGGACAGGAGACTACGAGCAGTACTTC. Translated, it gives CSVEGGMWTGDYEQYF.

The chain uses TRBV2 and TRBJ2-7; D is unresolved. This CDR3 region has 13 residues. Germline-derived CDR1 and CDR2 are SNHLY and FYNNEI. Trimming shortened V by 2 bases and J by 5 bases, and 10 bases separated the two germline ends. The CDR3 sequence is CASSENYINEQYF. CDR3 bases: TGTGCCAGCAGTGAAAACTATATAAACGAGCAGTACTTC.

V gene TRBV18 combines with J gene TRBJ1-1; TRBD1 might be the D (5 bases). The CDR3 totals 15 residues. Germline lookup yields CDR1 KGHSH and CDR2 LQKENI. The V end was cut by 3 bases, the J end by 3 bases, with 14 bases between. CDR3 sequence (DNA): TGTGCCAGCTCACCCCCGAAGGGCAGGGACACTGAAGCTTTCTTT. Its protein product is CASSPPKGRDTEAFF.

In this sample, this clone turned up once. V gene TRBV7-2 combines with J gene TRBJ2-7; 7 positions match TRBD1. This CDR3 region has 14 residues. Trimming cost V 5 bases and J 3 bases; bases outside gene matches: 7. CDR1 is SGHTA, CDR2 FQGNSA, per germline. The CDR3 nucleotides are TGTGCCAGCAGCGGAAACAGGGGACGCTACGAGCAGTACTTC. This codes for CASSGNRGRYEQYF.